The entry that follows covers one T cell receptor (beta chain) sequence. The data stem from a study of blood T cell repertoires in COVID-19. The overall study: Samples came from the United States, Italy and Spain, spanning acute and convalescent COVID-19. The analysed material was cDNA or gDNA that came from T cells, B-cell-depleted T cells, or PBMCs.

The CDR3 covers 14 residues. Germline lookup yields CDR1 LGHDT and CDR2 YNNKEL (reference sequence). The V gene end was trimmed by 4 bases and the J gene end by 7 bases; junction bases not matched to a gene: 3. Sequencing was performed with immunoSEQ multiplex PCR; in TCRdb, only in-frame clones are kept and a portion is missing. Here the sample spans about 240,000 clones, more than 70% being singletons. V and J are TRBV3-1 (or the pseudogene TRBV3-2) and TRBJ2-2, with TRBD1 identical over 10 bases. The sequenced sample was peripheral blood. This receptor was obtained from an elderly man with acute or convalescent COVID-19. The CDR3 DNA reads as TGTGCCAGCAGCCCGGGACAGGGGATCGGGGAGCTGTTTTTT. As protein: CASSPGQGIGELFF.